This record covers a single T cell receptor (beta chain). The sample holds other DNA sequences that translate to the same CDR3. This CDR3 is 12 amino acids long. The V gene lost 3 bases and the J gene lost 6 bases, with 8 bases spanning the gap. CDR1 is MDHEN, CDR2 SYDVKM, per germline. The data were obtained in a study of T cells in narcolepsy. For the study at large: Healthy controls were enrolled alongside patients with narcolepsy type 1 or type 2.

TCRdb's table, derived via immunoSEQ multiplex PCR, lists solely in-frame clones and lacks some. The data contain approximately 23,000 clones, 85% of them singletons. The receptor was derived from a human donor in good health. The chain recombines TRBV28 with TRBJ2-5; D is possibly TRBD2 (6 bases). Sequencing input: memory (CD45RA-) CD4+ T cells from blood. CDR3 bases: TGTGCCAGCAGTTTCGGGAGACAGACCCAGTACTTC. It yields the protein CASSFGRQTQYF. Based on the CDR3 plus reference TRBV28 and TRBJ2-5, the full variable domain is DVKVTQSSRYLVKRTGEKVFLECVQDMDHENMFWYRQDPGLGLRLIYFSYDVKMKEKGDIPEGYSVSREKKERFSLILESASTNQTSMYLCASSFGRQTQYFGPGTRLLVL.